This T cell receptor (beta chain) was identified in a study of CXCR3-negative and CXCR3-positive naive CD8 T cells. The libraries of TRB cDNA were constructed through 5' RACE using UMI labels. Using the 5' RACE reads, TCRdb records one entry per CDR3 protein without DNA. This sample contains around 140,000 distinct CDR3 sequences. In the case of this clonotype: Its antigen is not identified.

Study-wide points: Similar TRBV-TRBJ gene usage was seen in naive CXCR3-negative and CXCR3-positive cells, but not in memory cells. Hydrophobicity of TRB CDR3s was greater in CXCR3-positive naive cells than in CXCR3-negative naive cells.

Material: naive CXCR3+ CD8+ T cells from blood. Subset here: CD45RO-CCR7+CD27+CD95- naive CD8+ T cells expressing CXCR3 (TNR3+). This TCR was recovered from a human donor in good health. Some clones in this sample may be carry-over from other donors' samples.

The CDR3 reads CASSQGISYNEQFF. The chain couples TRBV4-3 to TRBJ2-1. The CDR3 length is 14 residues. Germline-derived CDR1 and CDR2 are LGHNA and YSLEER.